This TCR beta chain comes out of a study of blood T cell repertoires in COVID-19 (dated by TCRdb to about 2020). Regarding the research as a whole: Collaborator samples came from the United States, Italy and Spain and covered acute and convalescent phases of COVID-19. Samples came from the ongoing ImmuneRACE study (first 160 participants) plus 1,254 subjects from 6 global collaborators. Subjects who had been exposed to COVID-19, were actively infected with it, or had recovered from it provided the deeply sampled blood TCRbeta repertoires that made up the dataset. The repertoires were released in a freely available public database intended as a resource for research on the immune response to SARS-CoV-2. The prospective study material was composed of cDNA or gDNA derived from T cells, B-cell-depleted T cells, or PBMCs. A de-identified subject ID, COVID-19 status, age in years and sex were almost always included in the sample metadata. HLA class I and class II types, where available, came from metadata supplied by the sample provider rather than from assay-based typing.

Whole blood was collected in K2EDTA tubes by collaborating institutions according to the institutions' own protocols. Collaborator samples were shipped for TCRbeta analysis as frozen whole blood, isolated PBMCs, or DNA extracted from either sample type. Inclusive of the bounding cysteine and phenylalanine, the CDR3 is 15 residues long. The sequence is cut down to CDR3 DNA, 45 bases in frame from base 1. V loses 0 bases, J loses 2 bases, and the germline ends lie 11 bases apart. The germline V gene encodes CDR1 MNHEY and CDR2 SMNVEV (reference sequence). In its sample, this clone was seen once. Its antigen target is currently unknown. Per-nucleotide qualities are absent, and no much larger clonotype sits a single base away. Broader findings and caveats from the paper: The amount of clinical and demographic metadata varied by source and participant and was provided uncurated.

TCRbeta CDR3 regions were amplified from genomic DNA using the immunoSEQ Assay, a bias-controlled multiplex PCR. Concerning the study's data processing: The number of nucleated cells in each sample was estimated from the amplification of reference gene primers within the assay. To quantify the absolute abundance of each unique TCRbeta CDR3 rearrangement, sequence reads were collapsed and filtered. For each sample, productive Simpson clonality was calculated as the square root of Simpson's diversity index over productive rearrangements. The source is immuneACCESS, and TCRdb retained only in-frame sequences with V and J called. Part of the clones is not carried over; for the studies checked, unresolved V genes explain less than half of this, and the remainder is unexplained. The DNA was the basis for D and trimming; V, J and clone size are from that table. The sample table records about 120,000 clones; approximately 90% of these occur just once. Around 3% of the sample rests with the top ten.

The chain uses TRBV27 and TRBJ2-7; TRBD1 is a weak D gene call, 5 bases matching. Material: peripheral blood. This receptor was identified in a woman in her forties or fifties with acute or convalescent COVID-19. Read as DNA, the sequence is TGTGCCAGCAGTTTATCAGGGTTCAGGGCCTACGAGCAGTACTTC. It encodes CASSLSGFRAYEQYF.